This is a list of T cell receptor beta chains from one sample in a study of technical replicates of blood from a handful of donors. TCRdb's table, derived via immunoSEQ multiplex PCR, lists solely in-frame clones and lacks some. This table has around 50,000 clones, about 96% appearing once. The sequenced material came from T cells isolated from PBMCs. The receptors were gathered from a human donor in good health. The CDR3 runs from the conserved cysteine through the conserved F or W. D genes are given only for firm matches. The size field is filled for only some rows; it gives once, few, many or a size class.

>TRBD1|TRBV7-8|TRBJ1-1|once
TGTGCCAGCAGCTTGCAGCGGGACAGGGGGCCACACACTGAAGCTTTCTTT
CASSLQRDRGPHTEAFF
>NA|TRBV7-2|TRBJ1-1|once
TGTGCCAGCAGCCTCGGAGGGGACCGCACTGAAGCTTTCTTT
CASSLGGDRTEAFF
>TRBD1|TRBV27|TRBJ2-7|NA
TGTGCCAGCAGTTTGGTAATGACAGGGGGCTTACTTTACGAGCAGTACTTC
CASSLVMTGGLLYEQYF
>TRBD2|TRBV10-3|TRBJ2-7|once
TGTGCCATGGGACTAGATCCCTACGAGCAGTACTTC
CAMGLDPYEQYF
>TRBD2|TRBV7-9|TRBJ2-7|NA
TGTGCCAGCAGTCAAACTAGCGGGAGACTGTACGAGCAGTACTTC
CASSQTSGRLYEQYF
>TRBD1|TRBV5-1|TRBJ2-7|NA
TGCGCCAGCAGCCTTAGACAGGGTCTCTACGAGCAGTACTTC
CASSLRQGLYEQYF
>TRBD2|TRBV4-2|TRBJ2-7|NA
TGTGCCAGCAGCCAAGCAGGGACTAGCGCTTCCTACGAGCAGTACTTC
CASSQAGTSASYEQYF
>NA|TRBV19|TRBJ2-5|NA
TGTGCCAGTAGTATACAAGGGGGTAGGGAGACCCAGTACTTC
CASSIQGGRETQYF
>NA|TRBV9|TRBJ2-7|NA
TGTGCCAGCAGCCCGGGAGTCTTGCGGGAGCAGTACTTC
CASSPGVLREQYF
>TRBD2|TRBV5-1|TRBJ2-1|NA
TGCGCCAGCAAAGGAGCGGGGAGTCCCTACAATGAGCAGTTCTTC
CASKGAGSPYNEQFF
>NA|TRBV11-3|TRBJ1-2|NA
TGTGCCAGTACCGGGGTTAGACGCGGCTACACCTTC
CASTGVRRGYTF
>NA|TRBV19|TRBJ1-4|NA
TGTGCCAGTAGTGACCGACGGGAGCTGGAAAAACTGTTTTTT
CASSDRRELEKLFF
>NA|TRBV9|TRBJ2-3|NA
TGTGCCAGCAGCGTAGCCCCTAGCACAGATACGCAGTATTTT
CASSVAPSTDTQYF
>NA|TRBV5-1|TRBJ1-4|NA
TGCGCCAGCTTCACCTTCACAGGGACCCCTAATGAAAAACTGTTTTTT
CASFTFTGTPNEKLFF
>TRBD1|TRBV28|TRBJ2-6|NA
TGTGCCAGCAGTAAGCCCGGGACAGGGTCTGGGGCCAACGTCCTGACTTTC
CASSKPGTGSGANVLTF
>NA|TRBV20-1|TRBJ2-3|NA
TGCAGTGCGGAGGTTACAGATACGCAGTATTTT
CSAEVTDTQYF
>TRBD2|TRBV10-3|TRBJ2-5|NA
TGTGCCATCAGCGGGAGGGGGCAAGAGACCCAGTACTTC
CAISGRGQETQYF
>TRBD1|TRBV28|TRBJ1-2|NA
TGTGCCAGCAGTCCACCAGGGGGCTATGGCTACACCTTC
CASSPPGGYGYTF
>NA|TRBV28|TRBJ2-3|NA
TGTGCCAGCAGTCCCCCTAGCACAGATACGCAGTATTTT
CASSPPSTDTQYF
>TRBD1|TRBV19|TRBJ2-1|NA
TGTGCCAGTAGTATCCGGGACAGGGGCGATGAGCAGTTCTTC
CASSIRDRGDEQFF
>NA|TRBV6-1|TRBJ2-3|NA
TGTGCCAGCAGTGTTAGCGGAAACACAGATACGCAGTATTTT
CASSVSGNTDTQYF
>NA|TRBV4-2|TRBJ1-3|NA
TGTGCCAGCAGCCAAGATCCGGACACTGGAGGAAACACCATATATTTT
CASSQDPDTGGNTIYF
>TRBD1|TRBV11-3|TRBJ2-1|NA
TGTGCCAGCAGCTCGGTGGGAGACAGGGGCTTATACAATGAGCAGTTCTTC
CASSSVGDRGLYNEQFF
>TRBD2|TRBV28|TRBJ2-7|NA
TGTGCCAGCAGTTTGTCTAGCGGAGCCTACGAGCAGTACTTC
CASSLSSGAYEQYF
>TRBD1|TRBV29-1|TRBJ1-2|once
TGCAGCGTAACAAGACAGGGGTCTAATGGCTACACCTTC
CSVTRQGSNGYTF
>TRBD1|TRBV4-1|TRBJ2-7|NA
TGCGCCAGCAGCCATAGGGACAGGTCAGGCTACGAGCAGTACTTC
CASSHRDRSGYEQYF
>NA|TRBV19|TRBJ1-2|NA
TGTGCCAGTACTTCCGGGGAGGGCTATGGCTACACCTTC
CASTSGEGYGYTF
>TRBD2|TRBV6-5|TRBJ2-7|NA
TGTGCCATCGGACTAGCGGAAAAATACGAGCAGTACTTC
CAIGLAEKYEQYF
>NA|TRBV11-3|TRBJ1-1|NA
TGTGCCAGCAGCTTAGTCGGTTTAGCCAACACTGAAGCTTTCTTT
CASSLVGLANTEAFF
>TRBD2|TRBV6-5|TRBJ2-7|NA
TGTGCCAGCAGTTACTCCCGCTCGACTAGCGGGTACGAGCAGTACTTC
CASSYSRSTSGYEQYF
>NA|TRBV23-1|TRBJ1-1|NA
TGCGCCAGCAGTCATCTCCGGGACACTGAAGCTTTCTTT
CASSHLRDTEAFF
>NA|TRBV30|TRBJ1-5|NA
TGTGCCTGGAGTCCAGGAAACAATCAGCCCCAGCATTTT
CAWSPGNNQPQHF
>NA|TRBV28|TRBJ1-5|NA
TGTGCCAGCGGTGATAGTGGTCAGCCCCAGCATTTT
CASGDSGQPQHF
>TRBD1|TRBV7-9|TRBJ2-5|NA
TGTGCCAGCAGCTTTACAGGGGGGAGGAAGACCCAGTACTTC
CASSFTGGRKTQYF
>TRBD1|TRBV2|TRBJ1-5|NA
TGTGCCAGCAGAACCGACGTAGGGACAGGGGGCAATCAGCCCCAGCATTTT
CASRTDVGTGGNQPQHF
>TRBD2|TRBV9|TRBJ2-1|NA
TGTGCCAGCAGCGAAAGCCCTAGCGGGAGATCGTTCTTC
CASSESPSGRSFF
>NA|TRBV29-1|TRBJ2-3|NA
TGCAGCGTTGAAGGAGGCGAGGGCGAAGGGTACGATAGCACAGATACGCAGTATTTT
CSVEGGEGEGYDSTDTQYF
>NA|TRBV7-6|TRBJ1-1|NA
TGTGCCAGCAGCTTAGGGGGCTCGAACACTGAAGCTTTCTTT
CASSLGGSNTEAFF
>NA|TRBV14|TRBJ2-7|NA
TGTGCCAGCAGCCCCACAGGGAACTTATACGAGCAGTACTTC
CASSPTGNLYEQYF
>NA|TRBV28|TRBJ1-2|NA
TGTGCCAGCAGTTTTTCGACATTGGGCTATGGCTACACCTTC
CASSFSTLGYGYTF
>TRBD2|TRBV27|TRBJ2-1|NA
TGTGCCAGTCGGGTTGGGAGGGCTTACAATGAGCAGTTCTTC
CASRVGRAYNEQFF
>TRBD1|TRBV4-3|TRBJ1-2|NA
TGCGCCAGCAGCCAGGATACAGGGGGCGACGGCTACACCTTC
CASSQDTGGDGYTF
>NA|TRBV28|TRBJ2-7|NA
TGTGCCAGCAGTTTAGGGGCTCCCTACGAGCAGTACTTC
CASSLGAPYEQYF
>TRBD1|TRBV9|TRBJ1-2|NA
TGTGCCAGCAGCGCACTCCGGGACAGCCAACCTCTGGTCTACACCTTC
CASSALRDSQPLVYTF
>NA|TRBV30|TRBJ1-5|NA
TGTGCCTGGCGTGATCAGGGGATGAATCAGCCCCAGCATTTT
CAWRDQGMNQPQHF
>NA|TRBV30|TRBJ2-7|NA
TGTGCCTGGAGTCTCGGACAGTCCTACGAGCAGTACTTC
CAWSLGQSYEQYF
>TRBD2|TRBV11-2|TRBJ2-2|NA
TGTGCCAGCAGCTTAGGAATAGCGGGAGTCACCGGGGAGCTGTTTTTT
CASSLGIAGVTGELFF
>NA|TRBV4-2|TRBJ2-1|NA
TGTGCCAGCAGCCAAGGGCCCCACCACACACAGGCGGCTCCCTACAATGAGCAGTTCTTC
CASSQGPHHTQAAPYNEQFF
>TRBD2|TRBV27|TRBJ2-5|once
TGTGCCAGCAGTTTGGTGTTCGGACTAGAGAAAGAGACCCAGTACTTC
CASSLVFGLEKETQYF
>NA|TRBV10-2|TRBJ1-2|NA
TGCGCCAGCAGTGATATCGGGGGAGGCTACACCTTC
CASSDIGGGYTF
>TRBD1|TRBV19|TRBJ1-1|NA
TGTGCCAGTACCTTAGGTCCCCGGGACAGGAACACTGAAGCTTTCTTT
CASTLGPRDRNTEAFF
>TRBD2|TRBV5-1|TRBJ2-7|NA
TGCGCCAGCACGGGGGGCTACGAGCAGTACTTC
CASTGGYEQYF
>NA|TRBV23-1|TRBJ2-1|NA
TGCGCCAGCAGTCAATCTACGAGGGTCTATGAGCAGTTCTTC
CASSQSTRVYEQFF